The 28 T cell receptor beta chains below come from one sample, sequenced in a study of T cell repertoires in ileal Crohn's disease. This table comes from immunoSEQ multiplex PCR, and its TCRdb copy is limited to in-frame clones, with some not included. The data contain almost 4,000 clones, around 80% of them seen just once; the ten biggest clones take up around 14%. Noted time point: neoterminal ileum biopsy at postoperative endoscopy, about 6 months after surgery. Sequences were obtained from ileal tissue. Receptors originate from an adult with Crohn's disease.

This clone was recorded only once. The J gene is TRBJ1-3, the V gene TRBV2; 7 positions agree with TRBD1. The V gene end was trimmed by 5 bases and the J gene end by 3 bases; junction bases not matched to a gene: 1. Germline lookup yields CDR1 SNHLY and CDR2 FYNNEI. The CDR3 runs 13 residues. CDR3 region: CASSNRGGNTIYF. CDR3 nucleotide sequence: TGTGCCAGCAGTAACAGGGGTGGAAACACCATATATTTT.

The CDR3, as DNA: TGCGCCAGCAGCTTCGACTCTAGGACAGGGAAAAGGGATGAGCAGTTCTTC. Translated: CASSFDSRTGKRDEQFF. This chain links TRBV5-1 with TRBJ2-1; 8 nucleotides align to TRBD1. In germline, CDR1 is SGHRS, CDR2 YFSETQ. The J segment lost 8 bases and the V segment lost 2 bases, leaving 15 bases of the junction unmatched. The CDR3 extends over 17 amino acids.

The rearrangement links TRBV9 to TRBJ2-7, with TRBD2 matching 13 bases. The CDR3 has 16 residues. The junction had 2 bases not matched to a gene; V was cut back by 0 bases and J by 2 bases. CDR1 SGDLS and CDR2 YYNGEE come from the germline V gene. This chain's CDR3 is CASSVGTSGGPYEQYF. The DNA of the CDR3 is TGTGCCAGCAGCGTAGGGACTAGCGGGGGCCCCTACGAGCAGTACTTC.

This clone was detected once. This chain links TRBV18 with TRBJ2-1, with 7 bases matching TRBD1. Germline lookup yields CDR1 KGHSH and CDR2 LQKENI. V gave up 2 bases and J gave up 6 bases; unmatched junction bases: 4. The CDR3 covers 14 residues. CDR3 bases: TGTGCCAGCTCACCAGGGGCAGGGGGCAATGAGCAGTTCTTC. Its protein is CASSPGAGGNEQFF.

CDR3 coding DNA: TGTGCCAGCAGCGTAGGACCCTTAAGAACAGGGGGCGACACTGAAGCTTTCTTT. As protein: CASSVGPLRTGGDTEAFF. The chain joins TRBV9 to TRBJ1-1, with 9 positions matching TRBD1. The CDR3 runs to 18 residues. V shed 0 bases and J 3 bases; nucleotides not matched to a gene: 12. The germline gives CDR1 SGDLS, CDR2 YYNGEE. The variable domain in full, completed from reference TRBV9 and TRBJ1-1, reads DSGVTQTPKHLITATGQRVTLRCSPRSGDLSVYWYQQSLDQGLQFLIQYYNGEERAKGNILERFSAQQFPDLHSELNLSSLELGDSALYFCASSVGPLRTGGDTEAFFGQGTRLTVV.

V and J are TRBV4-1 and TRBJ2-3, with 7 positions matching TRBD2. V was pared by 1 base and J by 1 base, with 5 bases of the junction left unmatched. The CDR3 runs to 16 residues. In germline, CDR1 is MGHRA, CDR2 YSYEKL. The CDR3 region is CASSQGAGEGTDTQYF. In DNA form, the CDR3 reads TGCGCCAGCAGCCAAGGGGCGGGGGAGGGCACAGATACGCAGTATTTT.

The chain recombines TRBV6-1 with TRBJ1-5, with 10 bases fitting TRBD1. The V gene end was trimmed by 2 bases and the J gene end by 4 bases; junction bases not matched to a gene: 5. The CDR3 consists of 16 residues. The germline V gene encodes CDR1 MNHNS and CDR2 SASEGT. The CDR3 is CASSESPGQGNQPQHF. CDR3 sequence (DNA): TGTGCCAGCAGTGAAAGTCCGGGACAGGGGAATCAGCCCCAGCATTTT.

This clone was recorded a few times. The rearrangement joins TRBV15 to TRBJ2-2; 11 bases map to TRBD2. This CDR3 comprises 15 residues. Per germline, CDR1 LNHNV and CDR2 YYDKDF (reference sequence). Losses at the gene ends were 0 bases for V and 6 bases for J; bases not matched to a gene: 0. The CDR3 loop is CATSRDSGGAGELFF. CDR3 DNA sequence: TGTGCCACCAGCAGAGATAGCGGGGGGGCCGGGGAGCTGTTTTTT.

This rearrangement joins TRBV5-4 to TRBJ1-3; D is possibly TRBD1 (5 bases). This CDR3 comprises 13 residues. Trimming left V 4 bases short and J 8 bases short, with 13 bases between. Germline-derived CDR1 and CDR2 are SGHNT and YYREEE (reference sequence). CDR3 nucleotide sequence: TGTGCCAGCAGCCAGGACGGGGGATACACCATATATTTT. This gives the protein CASSQDGGYTIYF. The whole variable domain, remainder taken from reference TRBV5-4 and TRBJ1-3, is ETGVTQSPTHLIKTRGQQVTLRCSSQSGHNTVSWYQQALGQGPQFIFQYYREEENGRGNFPPRFSGLQFPNYSSELNVNALELDDSALYLCASSQDGGYTIYFGEGSWLTVV.

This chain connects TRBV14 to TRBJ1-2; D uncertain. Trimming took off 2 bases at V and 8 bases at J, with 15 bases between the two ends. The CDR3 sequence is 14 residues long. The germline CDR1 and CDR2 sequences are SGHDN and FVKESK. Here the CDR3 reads CASSQRPRVGGYTF. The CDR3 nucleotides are TGTGCCAGCAGCCAAAGACCGCGGGTGGGCGGCTACACCTTC.

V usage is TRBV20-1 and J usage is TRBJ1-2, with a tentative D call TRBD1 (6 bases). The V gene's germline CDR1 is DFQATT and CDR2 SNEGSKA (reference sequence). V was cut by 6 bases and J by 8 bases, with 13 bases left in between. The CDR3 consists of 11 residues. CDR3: CSAPTGRGYTF. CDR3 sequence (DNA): TGCAGTGCCCCAACAGGGCGCGGCTACACCTTC.

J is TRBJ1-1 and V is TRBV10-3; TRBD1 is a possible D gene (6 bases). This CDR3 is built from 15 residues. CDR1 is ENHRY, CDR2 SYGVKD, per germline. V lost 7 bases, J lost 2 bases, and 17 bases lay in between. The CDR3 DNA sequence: TGTGCCATCAAATTCCCGGGACAAGGTAACACTGAAGCTTTCTTT. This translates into CAIKFPGQGNTEAFF.

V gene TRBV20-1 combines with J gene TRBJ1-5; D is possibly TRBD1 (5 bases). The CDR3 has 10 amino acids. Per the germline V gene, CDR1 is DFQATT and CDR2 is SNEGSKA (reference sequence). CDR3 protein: CRAQGQPQHF. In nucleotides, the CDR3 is TGCAGGGCTCAGGGTCAGCCCCAGCATTTT.

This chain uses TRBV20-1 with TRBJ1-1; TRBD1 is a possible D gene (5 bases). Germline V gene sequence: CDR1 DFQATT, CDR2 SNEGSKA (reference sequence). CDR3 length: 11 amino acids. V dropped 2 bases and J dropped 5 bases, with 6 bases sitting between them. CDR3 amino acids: CSARQGTEAFF. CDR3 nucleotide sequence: TGCAGTGCTAGACAGGGTACTGAAGCTTTCTTT.

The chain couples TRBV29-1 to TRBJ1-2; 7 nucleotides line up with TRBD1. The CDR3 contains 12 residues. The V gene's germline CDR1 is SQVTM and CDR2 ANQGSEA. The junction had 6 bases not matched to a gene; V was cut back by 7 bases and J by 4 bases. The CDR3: CSAGQATYGYTF. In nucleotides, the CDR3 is TGCAGCGCCGGACAGGCGACCTATGGCTACACCTTC.

The CDR3 DNA sequence: TGTGCCAGCAGTTTCTGGAGAGGCGGAAACACCATATATTTT. It is translated as CASSFWRGGNTIYF. The chain uses TRBV7-9 and TRBJ1-3; D is unclear. The CDR3 totals 14 residues. The V gene's germline CDR1 is SEHNR and CDR2 FQNEAQ (reference sequence). The germline V and J ends were trimmed by 6 bases and 4 bases, with 13 bases remaining between them.

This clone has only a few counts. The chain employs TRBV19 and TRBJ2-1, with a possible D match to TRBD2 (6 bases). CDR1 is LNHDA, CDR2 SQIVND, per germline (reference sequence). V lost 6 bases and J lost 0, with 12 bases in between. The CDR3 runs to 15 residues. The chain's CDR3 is CASRSGHFSYNEQFF. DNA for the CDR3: TGTGCCAGTAGGAGCGGGCACTTCTCCTACAATGAGCAGTTCTTC.

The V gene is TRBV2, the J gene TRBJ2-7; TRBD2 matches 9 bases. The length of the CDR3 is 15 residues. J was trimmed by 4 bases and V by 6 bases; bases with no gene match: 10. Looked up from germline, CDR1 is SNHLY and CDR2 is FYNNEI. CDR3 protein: CASSPGTSRTYEQYF. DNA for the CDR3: TGTGCCAGCAGCCCCGGGACTAGCCGCACTTACGAGCAGTACTTC.

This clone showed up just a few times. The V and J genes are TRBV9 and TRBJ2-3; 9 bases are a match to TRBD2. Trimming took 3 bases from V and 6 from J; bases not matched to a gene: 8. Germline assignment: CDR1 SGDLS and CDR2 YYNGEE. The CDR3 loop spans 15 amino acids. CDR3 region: CASSAGLARLDTQYF. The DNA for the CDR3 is TGTGCCAGCAGCGCCGGACTAGCGAGGTTGGATACGCAGTATTTT. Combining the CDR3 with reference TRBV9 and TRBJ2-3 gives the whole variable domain DSGVTQTPKHLITATGQRVTLRCSPRSGDLSVYWYQQSLDQGLQFLIQYYNGEERAKGNILERFSAQQFPDLHSELNLSSLELGDSALYFCASSAGLARLDTQYFGPGTRLTVL.

Here the CDR3 DNA reads TGTGCCAGCAGTCGGCTAGCGGGGGGGCCCGGGGAGCTGTTTTTT. As protein: CASSRLAGGPGELFF. The chain uses TRBV13 and TRBJ2-2; 12 bases fit TRBD2. Germline CDR1 PRHDT, CDR2 FYEKMQ (reference sequence). The CDR3 spans 15 residues. With 6 bases clipped from V and 6 bases from J, the junction kept 5 bases outside the gene matches.

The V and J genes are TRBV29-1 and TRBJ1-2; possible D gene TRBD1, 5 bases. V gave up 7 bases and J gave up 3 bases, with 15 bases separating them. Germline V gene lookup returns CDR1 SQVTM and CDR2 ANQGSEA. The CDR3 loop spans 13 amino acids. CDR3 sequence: CSAAGTGDYGYTF. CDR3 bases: TGCAGCGCCGCAGGGACGGGGGACTATGGCTACACCTTC.

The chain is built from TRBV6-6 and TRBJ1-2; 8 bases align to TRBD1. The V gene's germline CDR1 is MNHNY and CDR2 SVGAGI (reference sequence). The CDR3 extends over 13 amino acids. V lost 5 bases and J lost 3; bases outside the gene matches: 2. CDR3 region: CASSPTGDYGYTF. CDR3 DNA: TGTGCCAGCAGTCCGACAGGGGACTATGGCTACACCTTC.

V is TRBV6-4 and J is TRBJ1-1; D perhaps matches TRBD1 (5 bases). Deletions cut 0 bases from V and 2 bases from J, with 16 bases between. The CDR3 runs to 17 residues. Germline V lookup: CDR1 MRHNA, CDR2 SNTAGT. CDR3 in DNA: TGTGCCAGCAGTGACTCGAACGTTCGGGGGATCAACACTGAAGCTTTCTTT. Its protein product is CASSDSNVRGINTEAFF.

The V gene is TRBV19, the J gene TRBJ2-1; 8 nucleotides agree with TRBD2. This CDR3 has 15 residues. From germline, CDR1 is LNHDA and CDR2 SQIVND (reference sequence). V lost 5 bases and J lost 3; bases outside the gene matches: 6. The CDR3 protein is CASSAPTSVYNEQFF. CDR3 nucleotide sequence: TGTGCCAGTAGTGCCCCGACTAGCGTCTACAATGAGCAGTTCTTC.

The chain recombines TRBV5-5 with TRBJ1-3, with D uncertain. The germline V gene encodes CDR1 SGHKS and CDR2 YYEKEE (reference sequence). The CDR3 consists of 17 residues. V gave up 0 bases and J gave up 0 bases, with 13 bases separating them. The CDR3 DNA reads TGTGCCAGCAGCTTGGAAGAGGTCATCAGCTCTGGAAACACCATATATTTT. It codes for CASSLEEVISSGNTIYF.

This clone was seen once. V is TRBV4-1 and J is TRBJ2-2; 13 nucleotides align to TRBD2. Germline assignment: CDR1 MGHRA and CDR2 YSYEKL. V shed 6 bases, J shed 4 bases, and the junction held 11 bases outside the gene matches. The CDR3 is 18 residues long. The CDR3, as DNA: TGCGCCAGCAGTTTCGGACTAGCGGGGGCCCCGGGCACCGGGGAGCTGTTTTTT. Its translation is CASSFGLAGAPGTGELFF.

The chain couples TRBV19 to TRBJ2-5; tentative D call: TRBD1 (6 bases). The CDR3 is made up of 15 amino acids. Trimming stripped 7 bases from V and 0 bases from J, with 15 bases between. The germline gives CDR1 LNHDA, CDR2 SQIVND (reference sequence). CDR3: CASKPRTDYQETQYF. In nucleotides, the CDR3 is TGTGCCAGTAAACCCCGGACAGACTACCAAGAGACCCAGTACTTC.

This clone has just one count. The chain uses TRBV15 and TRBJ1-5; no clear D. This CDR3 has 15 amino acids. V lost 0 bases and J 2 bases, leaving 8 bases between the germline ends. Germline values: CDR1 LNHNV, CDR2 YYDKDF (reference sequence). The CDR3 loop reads CATSRDVSGNQPQHF. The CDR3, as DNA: TGTGCCACCAGCAGAGATGTGAGTGGCAATCAGCCCCAGCATTTT.